This T cell receptor (beta chain) was obtained from a study of T-cell memory formation after mild COVID-19. TCRdb re-called the 5' RACE reads through MiXCR, storing one row per CDR3 protein. The sample lists some 130,000 distinct CDR3 sequences, about 18% occurring once. V lost 1 base to trimming and J lost 2 bases, with 7 bases between them. The CDR3 is 14 amino acids. CDR1 MGHRA and CDR2 YSYEKL come from the germline V gene. The sample was PBMCs or a T cell subset sorted from them (not recorded which). The clonotype comes from a man aged 18-30 years who had mild COVID-19 (a few samples of this study predate the infection). Cell type and time point are not known. The chain is built from TRBV4-1 and TRBJ2-3; D unclear. CDR3 sequence: CASSQVAVTDTQYF. CDR3 coding DNA: TGCGCCAGCAGCCAAGTTGCGGTCACAGATACGCAGTATTTT.